The 10 T cell receptor beta chains in this list originate from one sample, sequenced in a study of blood T cell repertoires in COVID-19. The repertoire was sequenced with immunoSEQ multiplex PCR; TCRdb's copy has only in-frame clones and lacks some. The data hold 150,000 to 200,000 clones, with over 75% observed a single time. Sequenced: peripheral blood. These receptors were obtained from a human donor with active or convalescent COVID-19. The donor label of this sample is uncertain.

The rearrangement uses TRBV18 and TRBJ1-6, with D unclear. Trimming left V 5 bases short and J 6 bases short, with 8 bases between. The germline V gene has CDR1 KGHSH and CDR2 LQKENI. This CDR3 is 13 amino acids long. In DNA form, the CDR3 reads TGTGCCAGCTCAAGTGAGGGTAATTCACCCCTCCACTTT. The encoded protein is CASSSEGNSPLHF.

V is TRBV30 and J is TRBJ2-3; D gene ambiguous. The CDR3 sequence is 13 residues long. V shed 2 bases and J shed 0 bases, with 6 bases lying between them. In germline, CDR1 is GTSNPN, CDR2 SVGIG (reference sequence). CDR3 residues: CAWSPKSTDTQYF. In DNA, the CDR3 is TGTGCCTGGAGTCCCAAAAGCACAGATACGCAGTATTTT.

This chain uses TRBV18 with TRBJ2-2; the match to TRBD1 covers 11 bases. Germline V gives CDR1 KGHSH, CDR2 LQKENI. The CDR3 is 16 residues long. V lost 6 bases to trimming and J lost 6 bases; unmatched junction nucleotides: 9. CDR3 nucleotides: TGTGCCAGCTCCGGGACAGGGGGATCGGCGTCCGGGGAGCTGTTTTTT. Protein product: CASSGTGGSASGELFF.

The V call is TRBV2, the J call TRBJ2-3; the D gene is possibly TRBD1 (5 bases). Germline V gene sequence: CDR1 SNHLY, CDR2 FYNNEI. V was trimmed by 9 bases and J by 0 bases, leaving 10 bases between them. The CDR3 is 13 residues long. The CDR3 is CASLGLSTDTQYF. The CDR3 nucleotides read TGTGCCAGTTTGGGGCTTAGCACAGATACGCAGTATTTT.

This chain joins TRBV29-1 and TRBJ2-1; D is ambiguous. V was trimmed by 4 bases and J by 7 bases, leaving 11 bases between them. The CDR3 is 12 residues long. The germline CDR1 and CDR2 sequences are SQVTM and ANQGSEA. The CDR3 nucleotides read TGCAGCGTTGCGGCGTGGGCAAATGAGCAGTTCTTC. This encodes CSVAAWANEQFF.

This clone was found once. This chain connects TRBV19 to TRBJ2-1; TRBD1 aligns across 8 bases. Germline V lookup: CDR1 LNHDA, CDR2 SQIVND (reference sequence). After removal of 7 bases from V and 5 bases from J, the junction contained 13 bases not matched to a gene. The CDR3 has 16 amino acids. The CDR3 reads CASNHPRQGYDNEQFF. Here the CDR3 DNA reads TGTGCCAGTAACCACCCCCGACAGGGGTATGACAATGAGCAGTTCTTC.

This rearrangement joins TRBV11-2 to TRBJ1-1, with D possibly TRBD1 on 5 matching bases. The CDR3 contains 16 residues. Trimming stripped 4 bases from V and 11 bases from J, with 26 bases between. Germline CDR1 is SGHAT and CDR2 is FQNNGV. The DNA of the CDR3 is TGTGCCAGCAGCTCCATCCAGGGCCTACTTTTGTCTGGGGCTTTCTTT. Translated: CASSSIQGLLLSGAFF.

V is TRBV11-3 and J is TRBJ2-6; tentatively, D is TRBD2 (7 bases). The CDR3 contains 15 residues. Germline assignment: CDR1 SGHNT and CDR2 YENEEA. The V and J ends lost 5 bases and 1 base respectively, with 9 bases between them. CDR3 DNA sequence: TGTGCCAGCAGCAAGGGGGGGTCTGGGGCCAACGTCCTGACTTTC. It encodes CASSKGGSGANVLTF.

V gene TRBV3-1 (or the pseudogene TRBV3-2) combines with J gene TRBJ2-1; tentative D call: TRBD2 (6 bases). V lost 7 bases and J lost 3, with 13 bases in between. The CDR3 is made up of 14 amino acids. CDR1 LGHDT and CDR2 YNNKEL come from the germline V gene (reference sequence). The CDR3 nucleotides read TGTGCCAGCAAAGGAGGGCCGGGCTACAATGAGCAGTTCTTC. It encodes CASKGGPGYNEQFF.

The rearrangement uses TRBV6-5 and TRBJ1-2; 8 bases fit TRBD1. CDR3 length: 14 amino acids. Germline CDR1 reads MNHEY; CDR2 reads SVGAGI. V lost 2 bases to trimming and J lost 3 bases; unmatched junction nucleotides: 2. The CDR3 nucleotides are TGTGCCAGCAGTTACAACAGGGGGGACTATGGCTACACCTTC. Translation: CASSYNRGDYGYTF.